These 23 T cell receptor beta chains originate from one sample sequenced in a study of CD8 T cells in ankylosing spondylitis. TCRdb recomputed calls from the 5' RACE reads with MiXCR, one row per CDR3 protein. The table lists approximately 190,000 distinct CDR3 sequences, 10% to 15% of them singletons. The sequencing input was blood, either unsorted or a sorted T cell fraction (not recorded which). The receptor set was obtained from a female donor with ankylosing spondylitis or in good health (not recorded which).

This clonotype was detected ten times or more. J is TRBJ1-2 and V is TRBV6-2 or TRBV6-3; the match to TRBD1 covers 7 bases. The CDR3 consists of 15 residues. J lost 1 base, V lost 7 bases, and 9 bases had no gene match. The germline CDR1 and CDR2 sequences are MNHEY and SVGEGT. CDR3 DNA sequence: TGTGCCAGCACCAACATCTGGGACAGTAACTATGGCTACACCTTC. Residues: CASTNIWDSNYGYTF.

This clonotype was detected many times. This sequence joins TRBV20-1 and TRBJ2-3; D uncertain. V was trimmed by 0 bases and J by 0 bases, leaving 10 bases between them. Germline V CDR1 and CDR2: DFQATT, SNEGSKA (reference sequence). The CDR3 covers 15 residues. The CDR3 nucleotides are TGCAGTGCTAGAGAGGGCCGCCGGAGCACAGATACGCAGTATTTT. It translates to CSAREGRRSTDTQYF.

This clonotype was picked up many times. The J gene is TRBJ1-4, the V gene TRBV6-1, with D perhaps TRBD1 (6 bases). In germline, CDR1 is MNHNS, CDR2 SASEGT. The CDR3 loop spans 14 amino acids. V was trimmed by 5 bases and J by 2 bases, leaving 9 bases between them. The CDR3 sequence is CASSPGATNEKLFF. The DNA of the CDR3 is TGTGCCAGCAGTCCAGGGGCTACTAATGAAAAACTGTTTTTT.

There are many counts of this clonotype. The chain couples TRBV7-9 to TRBJ1-4; tentatively, D is TRBD1 (6 bases). The CDR3 loop spans 15 amino acids. V lost 1 base to trimming and J lost 7 bases, with 13 bases between them. CDR1 SEHNR and CDR2 FQNEAQ come from the germline V gene (reference sequence). This CDR3 reads CASSLGVQGAEKLFF. The CDR3 DNA follows: TGTGCCAGCAGCTTAGGGGTACAGGGTGCTGAAAAACTGTTTTTT.

This clonotype has a count of ten or more. V usage is TRBV7-9 and J usage is TRBJ2-4; TRBD1 agrees at 7 bases. This CDR3 contains 13 residues. Germline CDR1 is SEHNR and CDR2 is FQNEAQ (reference sequence). The J segment lost 10 bases and the V segment lost 5 bases, leaving 8 bases of the junction unmatched. This CDR3 reads CASSPAGTDIQYF. The CDR3 DNA reads as TGTGCCAGCAGCCCAGCCGGGACAGATATTCAGTACTTC.

This clonotype was recorded at least ten times. The chain employs TRBV7-2 and TRBJ1-1; D remains unclear. The germline V gene has CDR1 SGHTA and CDR2 FQGNSA. CDR3 length: 13 residues. V was trimmed by 3 bases and J by 7 bases, leaving 12 bases between them. The CDR3 here is CASSLSWADEAFF. CDR3 DNA sequence: TGTGCCAGCAGCTTGAGTTGGGCCGATGAAGCTTTCTTT.

The CDR3 nucleotides read TGTGCCAGCAGTCCCAGGGGGCTTGGGGCCAACGTCCTGACTTTC. This gives the protein CASSPRGLGANVLTF. The chain employs TRBV12-3 or TRBV12-4 and TRBJ2-6, with 8 bases lining up with TRBD1. The V segment lost 5 bases and the J segment 3 bases; nucleotides outside the gene matches: 3. The CDR3 spans 15 residues.

This clonotype was counted at least ten times. This chain connects TRBV11-2 to TRBJ2-3; 14 positions match TRBD2. The CDR3 length is 19 residues. CDR1 SGHAT and CDR2 FQNNGV come from the germline V gene. Germline trimming cut 3 bases from V and 0 bases from J; bases unmatched to any gene: 8. CDR3 sequence: CASSFGLAGGRSSTDTQYF. CDR3 DNA sequence: TGTGCCAGCAGCTTTGGACTAGCGGGGGGTCGTTCAAGCACAGATACGCAGTATTTT.

V is TRBV10-3 and J is TRBJ2-2; 14 nucleotides agree with TRBD2. The V and J ends lost 6 bases and 5 bases, in that order; junction bases with no gene match: 5. There are 16 residues in the CDR3. Germline lookup yields CDR1 ENHRY and CDR2 SYGVKD. The CDR3: CAIRGTSGSDTGELFF. Written as DNA, the CDR3 is TGTGCCATCAGGGGGACTAGCGGGAGTGATACCGGGGAGCTGTTTTTT.

This clonotype has a count of ten or more. The CDR3 sequence: CSVVAPNSYNEQFF. DNA for the CDR3: TGCAGCGTGGTAGCGCCGAACTCCTACAATGAGCAGTTCTTC. The chain is built from TRBV29-1 and TRBJ2-1; D might be TRBD2 (5 bases). CDR1 is SQVTM and CDR2 is ANQGSEA in the germline V gene. Trimming took 6 bases from V and 0 from J, leaving 12 bases between them. The CDR3 runs 14 residues.

This clonotype turned up a few times. This chain connects TRBV4-3 to TRBJ2-1; 8 bases are a match to TRBD2. Germline CDR1 and CDR2: LGHNA and YSLEER. This CDR3 contains 14 residues. V was clipped by 1 base and J by 6 bases; unmatched bases: 2. The CDR3 DNA follows: TGCGCCAGCAGCCAAGTCCTAGCGGGCAATGAGCAGTTCTTC. Translation gives CASSQVLAGNEQFF.

The chain has TRBV20-1 and TRBJ2-7, with 13 bases lining up with TRBD2. CDR1 is DFQATT and CDR2 is SNEGSKA in the germline V gene (reference sequence). The CDR3 consists of 14 residues. Trimming took 6 bases from V and 3 from J; bases not matched to a gene: 5. This CDR3 is CSATGTSGVYEQYF. The CDR3 DNA sequence: TGCAGTGCCACCGGGACTAGCGGGGTCTACGAGCAGTACTTC.

This clonotype was counted at least ten times. This chain joins TRBV5-1 and TRBJ2-7; D gene ambiguous. V gave up 0 bases and J gave up 5 bases, with 9 bases separating them. Germline CDR1 is SGHRS and CDR2 is YFSETQ. CDR3 length equals 13 residues. As DNA, the CDR3 is TGCGCCAGCAGCTTGGATCTGTCAGACGAGCAGTACTTC. Its translation: CASSLDLSDEQYF.

This clonotype came up many times. The rearrangement links TRBV20-1 to TRBJ1-2; 8 positions agree with TRBD1. The V and J ends lost 3 bases and 5 bases, in that order; junction bases with no gene match: 8. Germline assignment: CDR1 DFQATT and CDR2 SNEGSKA (reference sequence). This CDR3 has 14 amino acids. CDR3: CSASTTGQGYGYTF. CDR3 in DNA: TGCAGTGCTAGCACCACCGGACAGGGATATGGCTACACCTTC.

Only a few counts were recorded for this clonotype. This chain uses TRBV29-1 with TRBJ2-7; 9 nucleotides align to TRBD2. Germline V gene data show CDR1 as SQVTM and CDR2 as ANQGSEA. This CDR3 is 15 amino acids long. V dropped 4 bases and J dropped 0; count of bases not matched to a gene: 7. DNA for the CDR3: TGCAGCGTTGTCAAGACTAGCGGTAGCTCCTACGAGCAGTACTTC. It translates to CSVVKTSGSSYEQYF.

This chain links TRBV7-3 with TRBJ2-7, with D possibly matching TRBD2 (6 bases). The V gene's germline CDR1 is SGHTA and CDR2 FQGTGA. Trimming pared 5 bases from V and 0 bases from J, leaving 17 bases between. CDR3 length equals 16 residues. The CDR3 coding sequence is TGTGCCAGCAGCGGTAGACTAGTGGTTAGCTCCTACGAGCAGTACTTC. This gives the protein CASSGRLVVSSYEQYF.

This chain uses TRBV4-3 with TRBJ2-5, with D unclear. The V gene lost 7 bases and the J gene lost 1 base, with 16 bases spanning the gap. The CDR3 runs to 15 residues. The germline V gene has CDR1 LGHNA and CDR2 YSLEER. CDR3 region: CASTKSNGFQETQYF. CDR3 coding DNA: TGCGCCAGCACCAAAAGCAACGGTTTCCAAGAGACCCAGTACTTC.

In the case of this clonotype: An end of the junction does not agree with germline; a read error may underlie this. The J gene is TRBJ2-5, the V gene TRBV5-1; TRBD2 agrees at 9 bases. CDR3 length: 16 residues. CDR1 is SGHRS, CDR2 YFSETQ, per germline. The CDR3 DNA reads as TGCGCCAGCAGCCTGGAAGGCAGGGTAGCGGGAGAGACCCGGTACTTC. Amino acid sequence: CASSLEGRVAGETRYF.

Of note for this clonotype: The CDR3 does not end in the conserved phenylalanine or tryptophan, so this is likely a read error. The CDR3 DNA reads TGTGCCAGCAACCAAGATATCGGCAATTCACCCCTCCACTTG. Amino acids: CASNQDIGNSPLHL. This chain uses TRBV4-2 with TRBJ1-6; D is unclear. Germline-derived CDR1 and CDR2 are LGHNA and YNFKEQ. The CDR3 consists of 14 residues.

This clonotype was observed many times. The rearrangement uses TRBV11-2 and TRBJ2-1, with D possibly TRBD2 on 6 matching bases. Per germline, CDR1 SGHAT and CDR2 FQNNGV. Deletions cut 1 base from V and 10 bases from J, with 14 bases between. There are 14 residues in the CDR3. CDR3 amino acids: CASSLVRGSAEQFF. As DNA, the CDR3 is TGTGCCAGCAGCTTAGTACGGGGGAGTGCCGAGCAGTTCTTC.

This clonotype was recorded many times. The chain recombines TRBV24-1 with TRBJ2-2; D unclear. Germline lookup yields CDR1 KGHDR and CDR2 SFDVKD. The CDR3 has 13 amino acids. V was pared by 7 bases and J by 4 bases, with 9 bases between. The CDR3 reads CATRGWATGELFF. CDR3 coding DNA: TGTGCCACCAGGGGTTGGGCCACCGGGGAGCTGTTTTTT.

The table lists this clonotype with many counts. The chain has TRBV7-9 and TRBJ2-7; TRBD2 matches 7 bases. This CDR3 is built from 14 residues. Germline CDR1 is SEHNR and CDR2 is FQNEAQ (reference sequence). The junction had 7 bases not matched to a gene; V was cut back by 6 bases and J by 2 bases. The CDR3 region has the DNA TGTGCCAGCAGTTCCGGGACTACTCCCTACGAGCAGTACTTC. Its translation is CASSSGTTPYEQYF.

This clonotype was seen ten or more times. The V gene is TRBV7-2, the J gene TRBJ2-5, with D unresolved. This CDR3 contains 14 residues. In germline, CDR1 is SGHTA, CDR2 FQGNSA. Trimming stripped 7 bases from V and 2 bases from J, with 14 bases between. The CDR3: CASIPNPAQETQYF. DNA for the CDR3: TGTGCCAGCATCCCAAACCCCGCTCAAGAGACCCAGTACTTC.